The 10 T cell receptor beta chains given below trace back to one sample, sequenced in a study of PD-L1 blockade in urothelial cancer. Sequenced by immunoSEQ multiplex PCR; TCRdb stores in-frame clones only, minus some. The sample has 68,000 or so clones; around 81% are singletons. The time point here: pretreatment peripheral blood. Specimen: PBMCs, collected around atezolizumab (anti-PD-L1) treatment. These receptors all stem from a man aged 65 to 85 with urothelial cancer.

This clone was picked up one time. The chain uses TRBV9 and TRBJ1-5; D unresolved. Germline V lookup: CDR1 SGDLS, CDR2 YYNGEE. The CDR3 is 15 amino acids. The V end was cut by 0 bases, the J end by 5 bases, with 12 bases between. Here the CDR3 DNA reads TGTGCCAGCAGCGTAGGGGCAGCAGCGGATCAGCCCCAGCATTTT. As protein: CASSVGAAADQPQHF. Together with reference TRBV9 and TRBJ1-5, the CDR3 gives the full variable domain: DSGVTQTPKHLITATGQRVTLRCSPRSGDLSVYWYQQSLDQGLQFLIQYYNGEERAKGNILERFSAQQFPDLHSELNLSSLELGDSALYFCASSVGAAADQPQHFGDGTRLSIL.

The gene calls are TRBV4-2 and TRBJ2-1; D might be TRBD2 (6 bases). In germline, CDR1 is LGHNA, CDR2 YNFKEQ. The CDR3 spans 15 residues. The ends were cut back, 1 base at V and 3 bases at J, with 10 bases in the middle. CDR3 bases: TGTGCCAGCAGCCAAGGGGGCGGGGACTACAATGAGCAGTTCTTC. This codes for CASSQGGGDYNEQFF.

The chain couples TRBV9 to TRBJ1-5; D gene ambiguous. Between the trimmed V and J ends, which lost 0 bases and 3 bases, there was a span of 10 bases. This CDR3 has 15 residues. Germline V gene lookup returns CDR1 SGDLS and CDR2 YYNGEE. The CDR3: CASSVGVQVNQPQHF. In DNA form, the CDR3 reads TGTGCCAGCAGCGTAGGCGTGCAGGTCAATCAGCCCCAGCATTTT.

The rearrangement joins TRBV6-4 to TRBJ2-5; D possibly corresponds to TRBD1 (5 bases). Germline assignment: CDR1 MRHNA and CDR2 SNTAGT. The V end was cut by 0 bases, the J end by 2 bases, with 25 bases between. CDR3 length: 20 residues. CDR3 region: CASSDSQRKGPSPPQETQYF. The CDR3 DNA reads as TGTGCCAGCAGTGACTCTCAGAGGAAGGGGCCCAGCCCACCTCAAGAGACCCAGTACTTC.

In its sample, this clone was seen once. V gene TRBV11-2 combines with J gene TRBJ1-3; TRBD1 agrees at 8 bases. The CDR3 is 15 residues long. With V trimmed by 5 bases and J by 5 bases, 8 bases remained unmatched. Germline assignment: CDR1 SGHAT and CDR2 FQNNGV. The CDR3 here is CASSQARTGRNTIYF. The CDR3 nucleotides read TGTGCCAGCAGCCAAGCCCGGACAGGGCGAAACACCATATATTTT.

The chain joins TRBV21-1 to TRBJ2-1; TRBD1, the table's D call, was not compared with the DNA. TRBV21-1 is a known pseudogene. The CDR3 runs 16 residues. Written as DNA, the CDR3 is TGTGCCAGCAGCTACAGGGGGCGAGGCTCCTACAATGAGCAGTTCTTC. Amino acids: CASSYRGRGSYNEQFF.

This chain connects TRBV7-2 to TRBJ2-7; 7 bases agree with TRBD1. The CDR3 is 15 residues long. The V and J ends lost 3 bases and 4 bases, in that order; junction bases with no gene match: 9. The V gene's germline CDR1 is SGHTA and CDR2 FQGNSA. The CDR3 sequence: CASSLPQGYDYEQYF. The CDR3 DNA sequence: TGTGCCAGCAGCTTGCCACAGGGGTATGATTACGAGCAGTACTTC.

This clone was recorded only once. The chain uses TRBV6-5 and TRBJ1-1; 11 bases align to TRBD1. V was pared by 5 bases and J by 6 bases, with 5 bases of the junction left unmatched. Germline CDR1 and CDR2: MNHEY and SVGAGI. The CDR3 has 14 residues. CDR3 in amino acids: CASSRRTGGSEAFF. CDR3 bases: TGTGCCAGCAGTCGGCGGACAGGGGGCTCTGAAGCTTTCTTT.

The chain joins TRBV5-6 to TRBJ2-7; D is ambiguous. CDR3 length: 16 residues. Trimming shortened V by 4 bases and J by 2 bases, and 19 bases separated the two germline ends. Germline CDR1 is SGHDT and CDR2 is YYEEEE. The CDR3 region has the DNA TGTGCCAGCAGCGGAGATAGACTCCACCGAGCCTACGAGCAGTACTTC. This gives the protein CASSGDRLHRAYEQYF.

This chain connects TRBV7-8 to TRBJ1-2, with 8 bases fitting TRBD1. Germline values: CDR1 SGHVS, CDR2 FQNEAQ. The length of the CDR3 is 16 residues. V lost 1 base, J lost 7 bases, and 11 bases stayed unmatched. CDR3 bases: TGTGCCAGCAGCTTAGAACTCGGGCAGGGGGCGGTTGGCTACACCTTC. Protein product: CASSLELGQGAVGYTF.